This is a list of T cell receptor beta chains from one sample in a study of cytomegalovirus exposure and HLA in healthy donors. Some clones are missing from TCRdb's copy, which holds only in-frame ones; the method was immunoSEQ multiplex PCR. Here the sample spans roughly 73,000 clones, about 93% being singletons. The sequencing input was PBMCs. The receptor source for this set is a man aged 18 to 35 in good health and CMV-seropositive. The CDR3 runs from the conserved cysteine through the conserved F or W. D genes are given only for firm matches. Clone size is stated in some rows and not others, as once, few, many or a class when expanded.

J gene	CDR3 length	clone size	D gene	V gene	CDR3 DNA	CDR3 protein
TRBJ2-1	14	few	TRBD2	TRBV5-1	TGCGCCAGCAGCCCGAGCGGGAGTGTCAATGAGCAGTTCTTC	CASSPSGSVNEQFF
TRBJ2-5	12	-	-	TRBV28	TGTGCCAGCAGTTTAACCGGAGAGACCCAGTACTTC	CASSLTGETQYF
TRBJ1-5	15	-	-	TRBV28	TGTGCCAGCAACTTCGGGTCGGCGGGGGCTCAGCCCCAGCATTTT	CASNFGSAGAQPQHF
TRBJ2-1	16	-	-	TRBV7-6	TGTGCCAGCAGCCCCGGGGGTAGCGGACGGTACAATGAGCAGTTCTTC	CASSPGGSGRYNEQFF
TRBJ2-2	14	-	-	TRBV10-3	TGTGCCATCAGTGAGTTCGGGGGCACCGGGGAGCTGTTTTTT	CAISEFGGTGELFF
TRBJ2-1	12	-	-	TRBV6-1	TGTGCCAGCAGTGATCGGGAACAACAGCAGTTCTTC	CASSDREQQQFF
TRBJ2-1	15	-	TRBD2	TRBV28	TGTGCCAGCCGGAGTAGCGGGAGCCCCTACAATGAGCAGTTCTTC	CASRSSGSPYNEQFF
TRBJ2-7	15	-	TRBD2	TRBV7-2	TGTGCCAGCAGCACCACTCGGGGGGATACCTACGAGCAGTACTTC	CASSTTRGDTYEQYF
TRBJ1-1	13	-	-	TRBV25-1	TGTGCCAGCAGTGAATTAGGGGTCGCTGAAGCTTTCTTT	CASSELGVAEAFF
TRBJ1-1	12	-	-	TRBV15	TGTGCCACCAGCGTGCTAGGTGCTGAAGCTTTCTTT	CATSVLGAEAFF
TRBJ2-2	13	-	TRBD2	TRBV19	TGTGCCGGCAGCGGGAGTCTCGGCGGGGAGCTGTTTTTT	CAGSGSLGGELFF
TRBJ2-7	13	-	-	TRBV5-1	TGCGCCAGCAGCTTTGGCGGCTCCTACGAGCAGTACTTC	CASSFGGSYEQYF
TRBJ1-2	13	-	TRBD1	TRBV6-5	TGTGCCAGCAGTTACGACAGGGGGCATGGCTACACCTTC	CASSYDRGHGYTF
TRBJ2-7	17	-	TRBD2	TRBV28	TGTGCCAGCAGTTCCGGGGGACTAGCGGGAGGGCCTGACGAGCAGTACTTC	CASSSGGLAGGPDEQYF
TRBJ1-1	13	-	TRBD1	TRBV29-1	TGCAGCGTTTCGGACAGGGGCATCACTGAAGCTTTCTTT	CSVSDRGITEAFF
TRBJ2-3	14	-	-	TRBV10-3	TGTGCCATCAGTGAGTCCATGGAGACAGATACGCAGTATTTT	CAISESMETDTQYF
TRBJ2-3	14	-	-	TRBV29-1	TGCAGCGTTGATGATAGTGAGAGCTCAGATACGCAGTATTTT	CSVDDSESSDTQYF
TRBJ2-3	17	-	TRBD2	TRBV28	TGTGCCAGCAGTATCATGGGACTAGCGGGAGTCGTAGATACGCAGTATTTT	CASSIMGLAGVVDTQYF
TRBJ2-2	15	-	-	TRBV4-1	TGCGCCAGCAGCCATGTTACAGGTTCCACCGGGGAGCTGTTTTTT	CASSHVTGSTGELFF
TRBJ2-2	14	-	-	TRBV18	TGTGCCAGCTCACCACTAGGAGGGACTGGGGAGCTGTTTTTT	CASSPLGGTGELFF
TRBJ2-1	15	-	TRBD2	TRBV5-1	TGCGCCAGCAGCTTCGGGGGGTTGACCTACAATGAGCAGTTCTTC	CASSFGGLTYNEQFF
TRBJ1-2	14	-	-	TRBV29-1	TGCAGCGTTGAAGACCCCCAGGGAAACTATGGCTACACCTTC	CSVEDPQGNYGYTF
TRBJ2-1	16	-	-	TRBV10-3	TGTGCCATCAGTGGAGGCGGGAGTGTAGGGGGCAATGAGCAGTTCTTC	CAISGGGSVGGNEQFF
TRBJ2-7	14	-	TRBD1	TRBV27	TGTGCCAGCTGTCGGACAGGGGCCTGCTACGAGCAGTACTTC	CASCRTGACYEQYF
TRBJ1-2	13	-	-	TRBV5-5	TGTGCCAGCAGTACAGGTACCTCCTATGGCTACACCTTC	CASSTGTSYGYTF
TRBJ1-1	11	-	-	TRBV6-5	TGTGCCAGCAGTTATGCGATGAAAGCTTTCTTT	CASSYAMKAFF
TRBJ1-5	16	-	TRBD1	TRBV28	TGTGCCAGCAGTTTATTAACAGGGGGCCATTCTCAGCCCCAGCATTTT	CASSLLTGGHSQPQHF
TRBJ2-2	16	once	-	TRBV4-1	TGCGCCAGCAGCCCCTTCCGAGGTTCGAACACCGGGGAGCTGTTTTTT	CASSPFRGSNTGELFF
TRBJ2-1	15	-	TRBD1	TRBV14	TGTGCCAGCAGCCAAACAGGGGGCGCCTACAATGAGCAGTTCTTC	CASSQTGGAYNEQFF
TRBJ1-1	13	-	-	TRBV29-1	TGCAGCGTTGAAGGGGGGGGGAACACTGAAGCTTTCTTT	CSVEGGGNTEAFF
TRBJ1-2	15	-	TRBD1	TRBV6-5	TGTGCCAGCCGCGGATGGGGACAGGGTATCTATGGCTACACCTTC	CASRGWGQGIYGYTF
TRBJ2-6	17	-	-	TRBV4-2	TGTGCCAGCAGCCAAGATCGGGGGGACACTGGGGCCAACGTCCTGACTTTC	CASSQDRGDTGANVLTF
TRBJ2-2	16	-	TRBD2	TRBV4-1	TGCGCCAGCAGCCAAGACCTAGCGGGAGCGGACGGGGAGCTGTTTTTT	CASSQDLAGADGELFF
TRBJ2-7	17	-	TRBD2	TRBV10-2	TGCGCCAGCAGTGAGCTTTTCGGGGCGGGAGCGTCCTACGAGCAGTACTTC	CASSELFGAGASYEQYF
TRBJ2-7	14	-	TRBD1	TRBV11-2	TGTGCCAGCAGGGTGGGTCAGGGGGTATACGAGCAGTACTTC	CASRVGQGVYEQYF
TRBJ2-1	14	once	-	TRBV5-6	TGTGCCAGCACCCGACGAGGAGGGTGGGGTGAGCAGTTCTTC	CASTRRGGWGEQFF
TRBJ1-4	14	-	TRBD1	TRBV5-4	TGTGCCAGCAGTCAAGGGACAGGGACAGGTAGACTGTTTTTT	CASSQGTGTGRLFF
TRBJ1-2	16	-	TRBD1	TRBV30	TGTGCCTGGAATCCCCTTACAGGGGGGCTAGGCTATGGCTACACCTTC	CAWNPLTGGLGYGYTF
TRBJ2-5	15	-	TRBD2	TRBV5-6	TGTGCCAGCAGTCAGACTAGCGGGTCTGGAGAGACCCAGTACTTC	CASSQTSGSGETQYF
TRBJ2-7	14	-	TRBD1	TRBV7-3	TGTGCCAGCAGCATTACAGGGGGCCCCTACGAGCAGTACTTC	CASSITGGPYEQYF
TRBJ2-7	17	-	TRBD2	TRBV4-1	TGCGCCAGCAGCCAACGGGAGCGGGAGCGGGCACCCTACGAGCAGTACTTC	CASSQRERERAPYEQYF
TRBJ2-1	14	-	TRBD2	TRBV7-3	TGTGCCAGCAGCTTAGGCCTAGCGGGCAATGAGCAGTTCTTC	CASSLGLAGNEQFF
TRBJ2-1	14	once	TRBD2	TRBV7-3	TGTGCCAGCAGCCCCCGGCGGGGGGGGGATGAGCAGTTCTTC	CASSPRRGGDEQFF
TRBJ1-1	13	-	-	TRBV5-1	TGCGCCAGCAGCTTGGACAGGGCCGGGGAAGCTTTCTTT	CASSLDRAGEAFF
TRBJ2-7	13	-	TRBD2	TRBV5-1	TGCGCCAGCAGCATAGGACTAGCCTACGAGCAGTACTTC	CASSIGLAYEQYF
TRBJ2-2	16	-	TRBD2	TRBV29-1	TGCAGCGCCCGGGACTACCCAACGACTAACACCGGGGAGCTGTTTTTT	CSARDYPTTNTGELFF
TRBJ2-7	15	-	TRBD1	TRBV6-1	TGTGCCAGCAGTGGGGACAGGGGGAGCTCCTACGAGCAGTACTTC	CASSGDRGSSYEQYF
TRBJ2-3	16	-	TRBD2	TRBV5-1	TGCGCCAGCAGCTTGGGGACTAGCGAATACACAGATACGCAGTATTTT	CASSLGTSEYTDTQYF
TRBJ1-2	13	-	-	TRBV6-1	TGTGCCAGCAAGGTGGCGGATAACTATGGCTACACCTTC	CASKVADNYGYTF
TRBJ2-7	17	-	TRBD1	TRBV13	TGTGCCAGCAGCCTCCTCGGGACAGGGGGTCTGCATTACGAGCAGTACTTC	CASSLLGTGGLHYEQYF
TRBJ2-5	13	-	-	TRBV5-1	TGCGCCAGCAGCTACACGGAGGGAGAGACCCAGTACTTC	CASSYTEGETQYF
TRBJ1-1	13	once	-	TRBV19	TGTGCCAGTAGTATGCAGGGGATCACTGAAGCTTTCTTT	CASSMQGITEAFF
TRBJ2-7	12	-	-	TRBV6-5	TGTGCCAGCAGGGGCACTCGTGGCGAGCAGTACTTC	CASRGTRGEQYF
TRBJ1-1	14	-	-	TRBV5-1	TGCGCCAGCAGCTTTACTCTTACAGGGACTGAAGCTTTCTTT	CASSFTLTGTEAFF